This T cell receptor (beta chain) was found in a study of Ad26.COV2.S vaccination and SARS-CoV-2 variants. Study-wide background: Into the muscle, Ad26.COV2.S was dosed once or twice, 56 days apart.

About this clone itself: The antigen remains undetermined.

Treatment of the sample: some 20 received Ad26.COV2.S at low or high dose, single or two shots; 5 received placebo; per-sample allocation not given. After the first vaccine or placebo injection, samples were drawn on day 63. Aged 18-55 years, donor was enrolled in Boston in the early 2020s. This CDR3 region has 22 residues. Germline-derived CDR1 and CDR2 are LNHNV and YYDKDF (reference sequence). With 3 bases clipped from V and 1 base from J, the junction kept 24 bases outside the gene matches. The study, taken as a whole, reports: Substantial breadth was reported for post-vaccination spike-specific CD8+ and CD4+ T cells.

Libraries were prepared by immunoSEQ multiplex PCR; TCRdb keeps only in-frame clonotypes and omits some of them. The table records some 500,000 clones, about 88% of them present only once. This sample comprised peripheral blood, obtained in a trial of Ad26.COV2.S vaccine versus placebo. The J gene is TRBJ2-3, the V gene TRBV15, with 8 bases aligning to TRBD1. The clonotype comes from a person aged 18 to 59 who received the Ad26.COV2.S COVID-19 vaccine or a placebo. The CDR3 loop is CATSSQMPGQGLGSRRTDTQYF. In DNA, the CDR3 is TGTGCCACCAGCAGCCAAATGCCCGGACAGGGTCTTGGGTCTAGGCGCACAGATACGCAGTATTTT.